The 26 T cell receptor beta chains below come from one sample, sequenced in a study of blood T cell repertoires in COVID-19. Some clones are missing from TCRdb's copy, which holds only in-frame ones; the method was immunoSEQ multiplex PCR. The sample has some 300,000 clones, roughly 86% seen once. The sample was PBMCs or T cells enriched from blood (not recorded which). These receptors originate from a woman younger than 45 who had recovered from COVID-19.

This chain links TRBV12-5 with TRBJ2-3; D uncertain. CDR1 LGHNT and CDR2 FRNRAP come from the germline V gene. CDR3 length: 13 amino acids. The V gene lost 5 bases and the J gene lost 0 bases, with 6 bases spanning the gap. The CDR3: CASGQSSTDTQYF. CDR3 in DNA: TGTGCTAGTGGTCAGTCGAGCACAGATACGCAGTATTTT.

V and J are TRBV7-2 and TRBJ2-5, with no clear D. The germline V gene has CDR1 SGHTA and CDR2 FQGNSA. V shed 3 bases and J shed 1 base, with 6 bases lying between them. CDR3 size: 13 residues. The CDR3 DNA is TGTGCCAGCAGCTTTAAGCCCCAAGAGACCCAGTACTTC. Its translation: CASSFKPQETQYF.

CDR3 residues: CASSILGGGGRLNEQFF. CDR3 coding DNA: TGTGCCAGTAGTATTTTGGGAGGGGGAGGCCGACTAAATGAGCAGTTCTTC. The chain recombines TRBV19 with TRBJ2-1, with D maybe TRBD2 (7 bases). V lost 3 bases, J lost 7 bases, and 22 bases lay in between. Germline lookup yields CDR1 LNHDA and CDR2 SQIVND (reference sequence). The CDR3 totals 17 residues.

The rearrangement links TRBV5-6 to TRBJ2-7; D remains ambiguous. This CDR3 contains 14 residues. V shed 1 base and J shed 2 bases, with 10 bases lying between them. CDR1 SGHDT and CDR2 YYEEEE come from the germline V gene. The CDR3 here is CASSLWQAAYEQYF. CDR3 DNA: TGTGCCAGCAGCTTGTGGCAGGCCGCCTACGAGCAGTACTTC. The full variable domain, its missing parts supplied by reference TRBV5-6 and TRBJ2-7, is DAGVTQSPTHLIKTRGQQVTLRCSPKSGHDTVSWYQQALGQGPQFIFQYYEEEERQRGNFPDRFSGHQFPNYSSELNVNALLLGDSALYLCASSLWQAAYEQYFGPGTRLTVT.

V is TRBV18 and J is TRBJ2-7; 7 bases line up with TRBD1. CDR1 KGHSH and CDR2 LQKENI come from the germline V gene. The CDR3 runs 13 residues. After removal of 2 bases from V and 6 bases from J, the junction contained 4 bases not matched to a gene. CDR3 sequence: CASSPSGQVEQYF. DNA for the CDR3: TGTGCCAGCTCACCAAGCGGACAGGTCGAGCAGTACTTC.

This sequence joins TRBV5-1 and TRBJ2-3, with 7 bases identical to TRBD2. Trimming cost V 0 bases and J 1 base; bases outside gene matches: 2. This CDR3 is built from 15 residues. Germline CDR1 reads SGHRS; CDR2 reads YFSETQ. The CDR3 DNA follows: TGCGCCAGCAGCTTGGAAGGGAGGGGCACAGATACGCAGTATTTT. It translates to CASSLEGRGTDTQYF.

This sequence joins TRBV18 and TRBJ2-7, with 8 bases lining up with TRBD2. The CDR3 has 14 amino acids. Per the germline V gene, CDR1 is KGHSH and CDR2 is LQKENI. V lost 2 bases to trimming and J lost 6 bases; unmatched junction nucleotides: 6. This CDR3 reads CASSPRGLDGEQYF. The CDR3 DNA is TGTGCCAGCTCACCAAGGGGACTAGATGGCGAGCAGTACTTC.

With respect to this clone: This CDR3 is also generated by other DNA sequences in the sample. V and J are TRBV9 and TRBJ2-1, with D unclear. This CDR3 region has 15 residues. Germline V gene data show CDR1 as SGDLS and CDR2 as YYNGEE. V lost 0 bases and J 0 bases, leaving 7 bases between the germline ends. CDR3 residues: CASSVGRSSYNEQFF. The DNA of the CDR3 is TGTGCCAGCAGCGTAGGTAGGAGCTCCTACAATGAGCAGTTCTTC.

The chain couples TRBV3-1 (or the pseudogene TRBV3-2) to TRBJ2-7; D is undetermined. Germline CDR1 reads LGHDT; CDR2 reads YNNKEL (reference sequence). This CDR3 is 16 amino acids long. V dropped 0 bases and J dropped 1 base, with 13 bases sitting between them. The CDR3, as DNA: TGTGCCAGCAGCCAAGATCGGTCGGCGGAGTCCTACGAGCAGTACTTC. Its translation is CASSQDRSAESYEQYF.

In its sample, this clone was seen once. The chain carries TRBV6-5 and TRBJ1-6, with D possibly TRBD1 on 5 matching bases. Trimming stripped 4 bases from V and 4 bases from J, with 14 bases between. The CDR3 length is 16 residues. Germline CDR1 and CDR2: MNHEY and SVGAGI. The CDR3 loop reads CASSLKRTRYNSPLHF. The CDR3 nucleotides are TGTGCCAGCAGTTTAAAAAGGACACGGTATAATTCACCCCTCCACTTT.

This sequence joins TRBV6-4 and TRBJ2-2; TRBD1 agrees at 7 bases. This CDR3 is 15 amino acids long. Trimming took 9 bases from V and 1 from J; bases not matched to a gene: 8. CDR1 and CDR2 (germline): MRHNA, SNTAGT. CDR3 protein: CARNRGQVNTGELFF. The CDR3 DNA follows: TGTGCCAGAAACCGAGGACAGGTGAACACCGGGGAGCTGTTTTTT.

This clone was observed a few times. The chain recombines TRBV3-1 (or the pseudogene TRBV3-2) with TRBJ1-3; perhaps TRBD1 as D (5 bases). V shed 1 base and J shed 4 bases, with 14 bases lying between them. CDR3 length: 16 amino acids. Germline loops: CDR1 LGHDT, CDR2 YNNKEL (reference sequence). CDR3 in amino acids: CASSQGWGGRGNTIYF. The CDR3 nucleotides read TGTGCCAGCAGCCAAGGTTGGGGGGGAAGAGGAAACACCATATATTTT.

The chain recombines TRBV18 with TRBJ1-1; no clear D gene. Germline loops: CDR1 KGHSH, CDR2 LQKENI. Trimming took off 5 bases at V and 4 bases at J, with 14 bases between the two ends. The CDR3 covers 14 residues. CDR3 sequence (DNA): TGTGCCAGCTCATCATACGGGAGAGCCACTGAAGCTTTCTTT. Amino acid sequence: CASSSYGRATEAFF.

The chain couples TRBV28 to TRBJ2-7; D is uncertain. V lost 3 bases and J 2 bases, leaving 11 bases between the germline ends. Germline lookup yields CDR1 MDHEN and CDR2 SYDVKM. The CDR3 contains 14 residues. The CDR3 spells CASSFSDKPYEQYF. In nucleotides, the CDR3 is TGTGCCAGCAGTTTTTCAGACAAGCCCTACGAGCAGTACTTC. The whole variable domain, remainder taken from reference TRBV28 and TRBJ2-7, is DVKVTQSSRYLVKRTGEKVFLECVQDMDHENMFWYRQDPGLGLRLIYFSYDVKMKEKGDIPEGYSVSREKKERFSLILESASTNQTSMYLCASSFSDKPYEQYFGPGTRLTVT.

The chain combines TRBV9 with TRBJ2-2, with D possibly matching TRBD1 (6 bases). The V end was cut by 0 bases, the J end by 6 bases, with 12 bases between. This CDR3 region has 15 residues. The germline CDR1 and CDR2 sequences are SGDLS and YYNGEE. The CDR3 is CASSVGQEVAGELFF. The CDR3 DNA sequence: TGTGCCAGCAGCGTAGGACAGGAGGTCGCCGGGGAGCTGTTTTTT.

This chain links TRBV6-1 with TRBJ1-1, with D possibly being TRBD1 (5 bases). The CDR3 length is 16 residues. V was pared by 4 bases and J by 0 bases, with 15 bases between. CDR1 is MNHNS, CDR2 SASEGT, per germline. CDR3 amino acids: CASSVIRVSLNTEAFF. DNA of the CDR3: TGTGCCAGCAGTGTAATCAGGGTCAGTCTGAACACTGAAGCTTTCTTT.

This sequence joins TRBV7-2 and TRBJ2-5; no clear D gene. The CDR3 runs to 13 residues. V lost 1 base and J 5 bases, leaving 8 bases between the germline ends. Germline lookup yields CDR1 SGHTA and CDR2 FQGNSA. The CDR3 DNA sequence: TGTGCCAGCAGCTTAGAGCGTTGGGAGACCCAGTACTTC. It yields the protein CASSLERWETQYF.

The chain joins TRBV7-2 to TRBJ1-2; TRBD1 is a possible D gene (6 bases). Deletions cut 1 base from V and 8 bases from J, with 14 bases between. Germline-derived CDR1 and CDR2 are SGHTA and FQGNSA. The CDR3 runs 14 residues. The CDR3 spells CASSLVGGLGGYTF. CDR3 DNA sequence: TGTGCCAGCAGCTTAGTAGGGGGATTGGGAGGCTACACCTTC.

The chain recombines TRBV29-1 with TRBJ2-2, with a tentative D call TRBD1 (6 bases). Between the trimmed V and J ends, which lost 7 bases and 0 bases, there was a span of 12 bases. Germline V CDR1 and CDR2: SQVTM, ANQGSEA. The CDR3 contains 14 residues. DNA for the CDR3: TGCAGCGCCCAGGGGCGAGCGAACACCGGGGAGCTGTTTTTT. It encodes CSAQGRANTGELFF.

This clone was picked up a small number of times. This rearrangement joins TRBV9 to TRBJ1-2; D is uncertain. Trimming removed 0 bases at V and 0 bases at J, with 3 bases between. The CDR3 totals 13 residues. Looked up from germline, CDR1 is SGDLS and CDR2 is YYNGEE. Here the CDR3 reads CASSVDTNYGYTF. The DNA for the CDR3 is TGTGCCAGCAGCGTAGATACTAACTATGGCTACACCTTC.

The chain uses TRBV28 and TRBJ2-3; 9 bases are a match to TRBD2. CDR1 is MDHEN and CDR2 is SYDVKM in the germline V gene. The length of the CDR3 is 14 residues. Losses at the gene ends were 5 bases for V and 2 bases for J; bases not matched to a gene: 2. This CDR3 reads CASSIAGDTDTQYF. The DNA for the CDR3 is TGTGCCAGCAGTATAGCGGGAGACACAGATACGCAGTATTTT.

The chain combines TRBV4-1 with TRBJ2-6, with D unresolved. V was shortened by 0 bases and J by 1 base, with 7 bases between the two germline ends. CDR3 length: 16 residues. Germline lookup yields CDR1 MGHRA and CDR2 YSYEKL. CDR3 coding DNA: TGCGCCAGCAGCCAAGATGGCACGTCTGGGGCCAACGTCCTGACTTTC. Protein sequence: CASSQDGTSGANVLTF.

This clone appeared once. V usage is TRBV7-9 and J usage is TRBJ2-7; perhaps TRBD2 as D (7 bases). Germline CDR1 SEHNR, CDR2 FQNEAQ (reference sequence). Trimming stripped 8 bases from V and 4 bases from J, with 18 bases between. The CDR3 loop spans 14 amino acids. This CDR3 reads CASVGGANRYEQYF. In nucleotides, the CDR3 is TGTGCCAGCGTGGGGGGGGCTAACCGGTACGAGCAGTACTTC.

The sample holds one count of this clone. The chain employs TRBV7-2 and TRBJ1-5, with D possibly matching TRBD1 (6 bases). V gave up 6 bases and J gave up 9 bases, with 18 bases separating them. This CDR3 is 14 amino acids long. Germline CDR1 reads SGHTA; CDR2 reads FQGNSA. CDR3 nucleotide sequence: TGTGCCAGCAGGAGGGGGACGGTTGATAGGCCCCAGCATTTT. It translates to CASRRGTVDRPQHF.

V gene TRBV27 combines with J gene TRBJ1-2, with D perhaps matching TRBD1 (6 bases). CDR1 and CDR2 (germline): MNHEY, SMNVEV (reference sequence). The germline V and J ends were trimmed by 4 bases and 4 bases, with 10 bases remaining between them. The CDR3 is made up of 13 amino acids. The CDR3 DNA follows: TGTGCCAGCAGTTGGCAGGGGAGCTATGGCTACACCTTC. Protein sequence: CASSWQGSYGYTF.

V gene TRBV7-2 combines with J gene TRBJ2-3, with 9 nucleotides matching TRBD2. Per the germline V gene, CDR1 is SGHTA and CDR2 is FQGNSA. This CDR3 is 19 amino acids long. V gave up 3 bases and J gave up 0 bases; unmatched junction bases: 13. The CDR3 DNA sequence: TGTGCCAGCAGCTTTGGGCGGACTAGCGATTCCGTTAGCACAGATACGCAGTATTTT. It codes for CASSFGRTSDSVSTDTQYF.